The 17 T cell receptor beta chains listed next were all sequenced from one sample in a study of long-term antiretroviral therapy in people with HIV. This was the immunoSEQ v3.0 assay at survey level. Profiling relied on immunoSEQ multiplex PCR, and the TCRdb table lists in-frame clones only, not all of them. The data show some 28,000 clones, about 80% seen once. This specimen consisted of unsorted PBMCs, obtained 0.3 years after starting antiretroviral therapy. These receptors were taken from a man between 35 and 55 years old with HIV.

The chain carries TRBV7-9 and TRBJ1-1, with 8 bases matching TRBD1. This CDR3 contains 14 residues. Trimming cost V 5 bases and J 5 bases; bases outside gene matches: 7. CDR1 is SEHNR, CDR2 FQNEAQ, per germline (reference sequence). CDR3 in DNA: TGTGCCAGCAGCATTGGACAGGGCTTAACTGAAGCTTTCTTT. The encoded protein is CASSIGQGLTEAFF.

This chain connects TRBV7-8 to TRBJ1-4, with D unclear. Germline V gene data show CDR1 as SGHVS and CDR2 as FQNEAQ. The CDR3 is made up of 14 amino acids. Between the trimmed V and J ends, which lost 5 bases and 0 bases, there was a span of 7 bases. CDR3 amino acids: CASSRGATNEKLFF. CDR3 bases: TGTGCCAGCAGCCGCGGCGCAACTAATGAAAAACTGTTTTTT.

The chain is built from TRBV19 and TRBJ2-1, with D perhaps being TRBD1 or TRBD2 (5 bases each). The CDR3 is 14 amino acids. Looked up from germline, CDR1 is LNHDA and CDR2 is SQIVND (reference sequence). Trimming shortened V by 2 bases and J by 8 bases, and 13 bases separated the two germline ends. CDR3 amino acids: CASSINRRDHEQFF. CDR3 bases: TGTGCCAGTAGTATAAATCGCAGGGACCATGAGCAGTTCTTC.

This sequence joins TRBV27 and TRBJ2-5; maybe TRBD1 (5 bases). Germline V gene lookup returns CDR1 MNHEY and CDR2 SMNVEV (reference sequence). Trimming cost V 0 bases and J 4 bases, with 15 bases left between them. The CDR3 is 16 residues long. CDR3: CASSLSPQGAGETQYF. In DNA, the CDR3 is TGTGCCAGCAGTTTATCGCCCCAGGGCGCCGGAGAGACCCAGTACTTC.

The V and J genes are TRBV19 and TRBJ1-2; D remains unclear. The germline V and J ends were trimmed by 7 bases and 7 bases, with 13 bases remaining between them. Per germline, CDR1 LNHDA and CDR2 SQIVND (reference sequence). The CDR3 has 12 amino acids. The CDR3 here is CASTLGLGGYTF. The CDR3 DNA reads TGTGCCAGTACCCTAGGGTTAGGTGGCTACACCTTC.

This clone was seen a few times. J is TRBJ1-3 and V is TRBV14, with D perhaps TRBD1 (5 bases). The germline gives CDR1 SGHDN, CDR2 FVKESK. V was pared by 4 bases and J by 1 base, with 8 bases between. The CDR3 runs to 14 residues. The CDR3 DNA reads TGTGCCAGCAGCCCGGACATTTCTGGAAACACCATATATTTT. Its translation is CASSPDISGNTIYF. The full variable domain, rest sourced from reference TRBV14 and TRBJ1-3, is EAGVTQFPSHSVIEKGQTVTLRCDPISGHDNLYWYRRVMGKEIKFLLHFVKESKQDESGMPNNRFLAERTGGTYSTLKVQPAELEDSGVYFCASSPDISGNTIYFGEGSWLTVV.

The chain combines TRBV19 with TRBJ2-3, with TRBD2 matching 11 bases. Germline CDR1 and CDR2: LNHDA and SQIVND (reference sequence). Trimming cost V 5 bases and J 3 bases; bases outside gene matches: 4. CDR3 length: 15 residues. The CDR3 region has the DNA TGTGCCAGTAGTCATACTAGCGGGAGAACAGATACGCAGTATTTT. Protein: CASSHTSGRTDTQYF. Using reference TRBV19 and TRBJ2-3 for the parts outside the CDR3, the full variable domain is DGGITQSPKYLFRKEGQNVTLSCEQNLNHDAMYWYRQDPGQGLRLIYYSQIVNDFQKGDIAEGYSVSREKKESFPLTVTSAQKNPTAFYLCASSHTSGRTDTQYFGPGTRLTVL.

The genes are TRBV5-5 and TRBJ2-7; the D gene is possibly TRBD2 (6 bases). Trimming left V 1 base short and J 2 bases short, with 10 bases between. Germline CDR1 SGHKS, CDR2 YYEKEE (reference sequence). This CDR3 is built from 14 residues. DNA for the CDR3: TGTGCCAGCAGCTTGTATGCGGGGACCTACGAGCAGTACTTC. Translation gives CASSLYAGTYEQYF.

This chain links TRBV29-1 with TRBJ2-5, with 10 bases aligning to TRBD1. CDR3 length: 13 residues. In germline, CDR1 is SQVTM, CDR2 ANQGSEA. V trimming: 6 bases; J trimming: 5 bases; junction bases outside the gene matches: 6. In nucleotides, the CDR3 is TGCAGCGTCGACAGGGGGCCGGGGGAGACCCAGTACTTC. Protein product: CSVDRGPGETQYF.

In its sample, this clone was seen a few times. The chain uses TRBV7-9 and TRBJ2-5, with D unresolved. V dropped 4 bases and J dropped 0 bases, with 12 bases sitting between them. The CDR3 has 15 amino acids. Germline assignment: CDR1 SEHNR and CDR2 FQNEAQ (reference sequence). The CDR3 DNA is TGTGCCAGCAGCTCAAGCCGGAAGTACCAAGAGACCCAGTACTTC. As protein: CASSSSRKYQETQYF.

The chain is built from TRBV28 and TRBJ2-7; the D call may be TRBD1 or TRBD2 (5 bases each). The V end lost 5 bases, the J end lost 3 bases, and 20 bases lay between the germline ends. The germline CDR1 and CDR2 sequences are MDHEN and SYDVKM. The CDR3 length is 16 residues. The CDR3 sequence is CASSIVTGTVNYEQYF. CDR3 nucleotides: TGTGCCAGCAGTATTGTTACCGGGACGGTGAACTACGAGCAGTACTTC.

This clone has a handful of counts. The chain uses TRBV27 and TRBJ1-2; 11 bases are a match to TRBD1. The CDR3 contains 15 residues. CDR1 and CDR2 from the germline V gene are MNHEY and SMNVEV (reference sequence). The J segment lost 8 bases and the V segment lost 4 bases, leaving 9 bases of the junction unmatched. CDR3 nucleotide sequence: TGTGCCAGCAGTTCGGACAGGGGGCCGCGTGGAGGCTACACCTTC. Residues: CASSSDRGPRGGYTF.

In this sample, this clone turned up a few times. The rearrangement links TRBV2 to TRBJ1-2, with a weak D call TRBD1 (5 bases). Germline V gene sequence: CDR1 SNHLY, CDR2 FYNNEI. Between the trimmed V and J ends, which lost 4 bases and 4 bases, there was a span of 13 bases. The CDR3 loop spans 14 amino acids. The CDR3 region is CASSAVREAYGYTF. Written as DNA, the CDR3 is TGTGCCAGCAGTGCCGTCAGGGAGGCCTATGGCTACACCTTC.

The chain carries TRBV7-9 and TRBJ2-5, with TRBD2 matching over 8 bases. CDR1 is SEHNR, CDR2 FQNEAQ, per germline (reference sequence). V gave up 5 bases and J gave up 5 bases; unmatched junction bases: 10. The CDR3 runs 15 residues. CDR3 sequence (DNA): TGTGCCAGCAGCAGCCCCCGGGGGGGGTGGGAGACCCAGTACTTC. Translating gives CASSSPRGGWETQYF.

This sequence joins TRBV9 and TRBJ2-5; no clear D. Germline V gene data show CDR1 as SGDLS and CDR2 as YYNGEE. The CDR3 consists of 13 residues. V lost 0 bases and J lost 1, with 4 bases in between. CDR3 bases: TGTGCCAGCAGCGTAGGGATCCAAGAGACCCAGTACTTC. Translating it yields CASSVGIQETQYF.

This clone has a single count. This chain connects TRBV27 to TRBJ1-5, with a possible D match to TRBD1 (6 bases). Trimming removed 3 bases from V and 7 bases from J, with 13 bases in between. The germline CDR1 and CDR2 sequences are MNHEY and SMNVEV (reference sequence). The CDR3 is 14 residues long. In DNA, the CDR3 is TGTGCCAGCAGTTTGACGGGGGCCCGACAGCCCCAGCATTTT. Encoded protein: CASSLTGARQPQHF.

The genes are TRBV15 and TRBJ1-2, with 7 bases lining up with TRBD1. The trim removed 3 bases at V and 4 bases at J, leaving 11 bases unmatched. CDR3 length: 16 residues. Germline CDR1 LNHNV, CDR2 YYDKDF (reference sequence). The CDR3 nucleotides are TGTGCCACCAGCAGGGGTCGGGCAGGGGGTACCTATGGCTACACCTTC. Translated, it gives CATSRGRAGGTYGYTF.